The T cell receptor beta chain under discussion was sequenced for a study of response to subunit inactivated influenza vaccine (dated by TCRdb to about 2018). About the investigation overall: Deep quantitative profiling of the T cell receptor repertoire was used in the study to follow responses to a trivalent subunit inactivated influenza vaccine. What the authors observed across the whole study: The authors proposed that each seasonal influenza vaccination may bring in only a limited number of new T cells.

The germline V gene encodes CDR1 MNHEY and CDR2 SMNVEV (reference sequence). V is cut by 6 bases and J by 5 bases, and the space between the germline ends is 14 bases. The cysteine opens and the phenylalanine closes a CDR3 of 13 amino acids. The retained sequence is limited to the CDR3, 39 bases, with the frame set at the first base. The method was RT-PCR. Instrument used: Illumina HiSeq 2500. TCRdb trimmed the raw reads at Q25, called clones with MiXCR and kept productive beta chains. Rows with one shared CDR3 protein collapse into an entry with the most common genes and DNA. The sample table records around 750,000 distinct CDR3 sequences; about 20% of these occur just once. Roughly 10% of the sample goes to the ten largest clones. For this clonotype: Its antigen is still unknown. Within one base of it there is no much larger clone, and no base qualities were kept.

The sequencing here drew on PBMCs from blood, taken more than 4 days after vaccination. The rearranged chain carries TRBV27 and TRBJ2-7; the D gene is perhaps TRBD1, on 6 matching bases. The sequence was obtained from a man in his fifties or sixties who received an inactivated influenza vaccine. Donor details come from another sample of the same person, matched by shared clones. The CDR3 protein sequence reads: CASRKQGLDEQYF. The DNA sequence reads TGTGCCAGCAGAAAACAGGGTCTTGACGAGCAGTACTTC.